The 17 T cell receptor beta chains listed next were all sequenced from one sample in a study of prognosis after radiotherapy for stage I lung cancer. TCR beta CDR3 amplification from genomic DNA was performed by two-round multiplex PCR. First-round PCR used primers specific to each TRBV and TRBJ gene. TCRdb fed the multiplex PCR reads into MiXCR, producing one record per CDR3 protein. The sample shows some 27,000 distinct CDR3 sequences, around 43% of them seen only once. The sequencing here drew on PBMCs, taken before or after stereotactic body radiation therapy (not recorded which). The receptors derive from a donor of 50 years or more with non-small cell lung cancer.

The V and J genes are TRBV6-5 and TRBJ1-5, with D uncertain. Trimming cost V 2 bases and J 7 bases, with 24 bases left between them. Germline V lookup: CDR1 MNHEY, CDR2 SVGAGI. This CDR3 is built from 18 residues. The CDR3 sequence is CASSYSTPIKVVGQPQHF. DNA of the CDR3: TGTGCCAGCAGTTACAGTACTCCTATAAAAGTCGTCGGGCAGCCCCAGCATTTT.

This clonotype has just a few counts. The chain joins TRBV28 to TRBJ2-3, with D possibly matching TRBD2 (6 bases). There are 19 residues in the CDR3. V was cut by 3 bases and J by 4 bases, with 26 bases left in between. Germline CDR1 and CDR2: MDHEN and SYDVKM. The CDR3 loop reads CASSFPGHHSGEEADTQYF. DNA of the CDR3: TGTGCCAGCAGTTTCCCAGGACATCATAGCGGAGAGGAGGCAGATACGCAGTATTTT.

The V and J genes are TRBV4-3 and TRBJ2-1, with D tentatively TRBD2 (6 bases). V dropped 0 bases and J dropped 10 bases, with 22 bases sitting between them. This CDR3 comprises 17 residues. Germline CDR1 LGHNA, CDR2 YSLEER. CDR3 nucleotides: TGCGCCAGCAGCCAAGATGGGGGGAGGATTGGCTCGGCGGAGCAGTTCTTC. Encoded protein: CASSQDGGRIGSAEQFF.

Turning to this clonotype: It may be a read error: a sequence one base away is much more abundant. As DNA, the CDR3 is TGTGCCAGTAGTTCGTGGGTGAGGCGGAGCACTGAAGCTTTCTTT. Translating it yields CASSSWVRRSTEAFF. The chain has TRBV19 and TRBJ1-1; D not resolved. Germline values: CDR1 LNHDA, CDR2 SQIVND (reference sequence). This CDR3 comprises 15 residues. Trimming removed 5 bases at V and 4 bases at J, with 17 bases between.

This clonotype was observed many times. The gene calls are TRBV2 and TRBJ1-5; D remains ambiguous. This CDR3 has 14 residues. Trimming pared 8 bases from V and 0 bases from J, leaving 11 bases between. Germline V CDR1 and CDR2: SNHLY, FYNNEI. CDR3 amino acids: CASSDSHSNQPQHF. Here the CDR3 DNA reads TGTGCCAGCTCCGACTCCCATAGCAATCAGCCCCAGCATTTT. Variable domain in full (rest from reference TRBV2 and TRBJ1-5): EPEVTQTPSHQVTQMGQEVILRCVPISNHLYFYWYRQILGQKVEFLVSFYNNEISEKSEIFDDQFSVERPDGSNFTLKIRSTKLEDSAMYFCASSDSHSNQPQHFGDGTRLSIL.

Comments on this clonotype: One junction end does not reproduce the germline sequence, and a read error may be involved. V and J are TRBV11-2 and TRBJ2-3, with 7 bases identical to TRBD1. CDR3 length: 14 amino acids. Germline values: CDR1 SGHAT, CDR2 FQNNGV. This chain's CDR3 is CASSLRDRTDTKYF. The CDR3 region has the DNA TGTGCCAGCAGCTTAAGGGACAGAACAGATACGAAGTATTTT.

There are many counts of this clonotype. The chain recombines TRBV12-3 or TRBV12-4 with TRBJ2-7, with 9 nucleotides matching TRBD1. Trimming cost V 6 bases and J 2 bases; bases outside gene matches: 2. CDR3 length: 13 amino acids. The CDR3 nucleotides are TGTGCCAGCAGGGGACAGGGTACCTACGAGCAGTACTTC. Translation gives CASRGQGTYEQYF.

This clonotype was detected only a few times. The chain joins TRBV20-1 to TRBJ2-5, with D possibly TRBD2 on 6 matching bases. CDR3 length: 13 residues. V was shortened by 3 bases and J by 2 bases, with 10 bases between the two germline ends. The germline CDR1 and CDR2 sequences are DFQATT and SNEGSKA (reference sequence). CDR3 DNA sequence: TGCAGTGCTAGTAGACTAGGGCAAGAGACCCAGTACTTC. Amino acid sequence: CSASRLGQETQYF.

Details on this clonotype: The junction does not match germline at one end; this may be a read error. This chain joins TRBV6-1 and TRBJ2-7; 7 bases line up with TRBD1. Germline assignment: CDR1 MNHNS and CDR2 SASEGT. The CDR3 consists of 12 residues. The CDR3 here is CASAQGSYEHYF. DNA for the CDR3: TGTGCCAGCGCACAGGGGTCCTACGAGCATTACTTC.

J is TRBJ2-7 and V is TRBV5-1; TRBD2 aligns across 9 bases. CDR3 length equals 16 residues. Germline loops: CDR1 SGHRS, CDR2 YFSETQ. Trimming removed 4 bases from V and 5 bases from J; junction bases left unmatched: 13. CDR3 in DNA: TGCGCCAGCAGCCCTTATCCCGGAGCGGGGGGCAACGAGCAGTACTTC. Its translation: CASSPYPGAGGNEQYF. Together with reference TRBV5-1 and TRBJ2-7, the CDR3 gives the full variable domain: KAGVTQTPRYLIKTRGQQVTLSCSPISGHRSVSWYQQTPGQGLQFLFEYFSETQRNKGNFPGRFSGRQFSNSRSEMNVSTLELGDSALYLCASSPYPGAGGNEQYFGPGTRLTVT.

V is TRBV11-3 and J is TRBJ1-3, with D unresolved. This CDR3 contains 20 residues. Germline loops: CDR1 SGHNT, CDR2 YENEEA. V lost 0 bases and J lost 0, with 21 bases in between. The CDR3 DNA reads TGTGCCAGCAGCTTAGATCAGGTTAGGTCCCTACCCAACTCTGGAAACACCATATATTTT. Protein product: CASSLDQVRSLPNSGNTIYF.

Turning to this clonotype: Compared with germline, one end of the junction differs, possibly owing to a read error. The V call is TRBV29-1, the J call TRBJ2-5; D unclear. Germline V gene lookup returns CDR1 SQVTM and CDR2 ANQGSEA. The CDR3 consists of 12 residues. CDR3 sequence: CIVAAGQETQYF. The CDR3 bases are TGCATCGTTGCGGCAGGCCAAGAGACCCAGTACTTC. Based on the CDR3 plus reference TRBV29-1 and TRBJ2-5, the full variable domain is SAVISQKPSRDICQRGTSLTIQCQVDSQVTMMFWYRQQPGQSLTLIATANQGSEATYESGFVIDKFPISRPNLTFSTLTVSNMSPEDSSIYLCIVAAGQETQYFGPGTRLLVL.

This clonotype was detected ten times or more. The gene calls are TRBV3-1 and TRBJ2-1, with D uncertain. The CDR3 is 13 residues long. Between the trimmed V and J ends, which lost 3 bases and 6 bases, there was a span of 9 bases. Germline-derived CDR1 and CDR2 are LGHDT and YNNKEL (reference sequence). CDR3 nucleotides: TGTGCCAGCAGCCACTTTTATGGCAATGAGCAGTTCTTC. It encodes CASSHFYGNEQFF.

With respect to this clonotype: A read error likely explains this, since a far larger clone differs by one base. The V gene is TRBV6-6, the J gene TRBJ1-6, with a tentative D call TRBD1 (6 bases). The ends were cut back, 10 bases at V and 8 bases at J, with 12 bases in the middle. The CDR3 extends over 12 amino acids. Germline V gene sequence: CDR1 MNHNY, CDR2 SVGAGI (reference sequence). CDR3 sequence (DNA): TGTGCCATCCTGGGGGGCCATTCACCCCTCCACTTT. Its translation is CAILGGHSPLHF.

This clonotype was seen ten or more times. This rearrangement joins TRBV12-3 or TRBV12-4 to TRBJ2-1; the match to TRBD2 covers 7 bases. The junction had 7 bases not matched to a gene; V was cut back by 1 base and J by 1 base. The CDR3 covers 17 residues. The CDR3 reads CASSLGAGRGSYNEQFF. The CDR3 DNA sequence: TGTGCCAGCAGTTTAGGGGCCGGGCGGGGGTCCTACAATGAGCAGTTCTTC.

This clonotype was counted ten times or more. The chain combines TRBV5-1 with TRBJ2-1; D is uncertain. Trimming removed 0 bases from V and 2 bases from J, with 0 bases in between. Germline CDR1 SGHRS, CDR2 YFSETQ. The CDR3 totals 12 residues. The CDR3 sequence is CASSLAYNEQFF. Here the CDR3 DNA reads TGCGCCAGCAGCTTGGCCTACAATGAGCAGTTCTTC.

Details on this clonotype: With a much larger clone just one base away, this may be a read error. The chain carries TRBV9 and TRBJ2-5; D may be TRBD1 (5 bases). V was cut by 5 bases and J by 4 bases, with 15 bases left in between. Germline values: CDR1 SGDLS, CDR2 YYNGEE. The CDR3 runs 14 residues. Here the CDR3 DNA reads TGTGCCAGCAGTACGTGGGGCGCGAGAGAGACCCAGTACTTC. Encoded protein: CASSTWGARETQYF.